This TCR beta chain was captured in a study of identical twins. Study-wide results and limits: Researchers reported weaker excess twin sharing in beta out-of-frame sequences.

Template switching created a universal primer site, and the cDNA included unique molecular identifiers. TCRdb reprocessed the 5' RACE reads with MiXCR, giving one entry per CDR3 protein. The profile covers 500,000 or so distinct CDR3 sequences, with 14% appearing a single time and about 0.54% taken by the ten largest. Everyone who donated was a healthy Caucasian. In germline, CDR1 is SGHRS, CDR2 YFSETQ. The CDR3 loop spans 16 amino acids. The V segment lost 0 bases and the J segment 2 bases; nucleotides outside the gene matches: 5. A word on this clonotype: Its matching antigen is unknown.

This sample also belongs to another study, concerning yellow fever vaccine responses in identical twins.

Sequenced sample: CD4+ T cells sorted from blood. V gene TRBV5-1 combines with J gene TRBJ2-4, with 7 bases aligning to TRBD2. The sequence derives from a woman aged 18-29 years in good health. The CDR3 loop reads CASSLDSSGTKNIQYF. CDR3 nucleotide sequence: TGCGCCAGCAGCTTGGATTCTAGCGGCACCAAAAACATTCAGTACTTC.